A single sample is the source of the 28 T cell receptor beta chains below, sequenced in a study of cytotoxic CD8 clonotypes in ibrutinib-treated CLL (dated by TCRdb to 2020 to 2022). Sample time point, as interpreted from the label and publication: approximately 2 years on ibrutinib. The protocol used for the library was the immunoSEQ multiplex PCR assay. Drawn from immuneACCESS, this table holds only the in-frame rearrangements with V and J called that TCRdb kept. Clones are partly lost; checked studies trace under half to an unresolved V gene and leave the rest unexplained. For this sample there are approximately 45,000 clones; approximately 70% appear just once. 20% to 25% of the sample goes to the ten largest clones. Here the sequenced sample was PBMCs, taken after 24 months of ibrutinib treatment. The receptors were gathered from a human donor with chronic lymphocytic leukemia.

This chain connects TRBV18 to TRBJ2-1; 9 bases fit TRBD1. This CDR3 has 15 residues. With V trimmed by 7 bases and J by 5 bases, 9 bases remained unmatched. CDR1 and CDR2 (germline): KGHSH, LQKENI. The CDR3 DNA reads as TGTGCCAGCTTCTATTCGGGACAGGGCCACAATGAGCAGTTCTTC. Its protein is CASFYSGQGHNEQFF.

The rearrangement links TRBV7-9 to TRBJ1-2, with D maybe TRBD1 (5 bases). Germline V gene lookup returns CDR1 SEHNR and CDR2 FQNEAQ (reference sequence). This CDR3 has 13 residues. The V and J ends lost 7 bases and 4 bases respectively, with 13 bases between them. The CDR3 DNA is TGTGCCAGCAATACTCGGGACCTCTATGGCTACACCTTC. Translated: CASNTRDLYGYTF.

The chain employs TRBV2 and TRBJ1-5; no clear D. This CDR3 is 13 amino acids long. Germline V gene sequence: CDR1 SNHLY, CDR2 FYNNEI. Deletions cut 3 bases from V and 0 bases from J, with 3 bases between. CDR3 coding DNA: TGTGCCAGCAGTGACTATAGCAATCAGCCCCAGCATTTT. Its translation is CASSDYSNQPQHF.

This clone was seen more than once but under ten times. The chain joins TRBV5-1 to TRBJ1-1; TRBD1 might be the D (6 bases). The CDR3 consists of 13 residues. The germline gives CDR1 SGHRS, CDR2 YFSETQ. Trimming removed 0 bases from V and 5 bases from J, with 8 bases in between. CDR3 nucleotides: TGCGCCAGCAGCTTGGAAGGGGGTACTGAAGCTTTCTTT. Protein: CASSLEGGTEAFF. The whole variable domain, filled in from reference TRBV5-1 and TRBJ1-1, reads KAGVTQTPRYLIKTRGQQVTLSCSPISGHRSVSWYQQTPGQGLQFLFEYFSETQRNKGNFPGRFSGRQFSNSRSEMNVSTLELGDSALYLCASSLEGGTEAFFGQGTRLTVV.

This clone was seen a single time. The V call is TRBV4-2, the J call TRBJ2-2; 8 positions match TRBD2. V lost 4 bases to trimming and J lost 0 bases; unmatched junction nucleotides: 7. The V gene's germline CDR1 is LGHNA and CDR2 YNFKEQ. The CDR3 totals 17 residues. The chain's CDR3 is CASSLEELAANTGELFF. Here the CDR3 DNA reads TGTGCCAGCAGCCTGGAAGAACTAGCGGCGAACACCGGGGAGCTGTTTTTT.

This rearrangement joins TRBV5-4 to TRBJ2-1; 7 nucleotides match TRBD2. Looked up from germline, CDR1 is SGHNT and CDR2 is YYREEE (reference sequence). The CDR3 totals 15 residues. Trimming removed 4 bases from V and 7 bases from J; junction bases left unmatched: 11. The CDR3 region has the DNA TGTGCCAGCAGCGTAGAGGGTGGCGGGAGTAATGAGCAGTTCTTC. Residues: CASSVEGGGSNEQFF.

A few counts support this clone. Here the CDR3 reads CASSIAGTAYTF. CDR3 bases: TGTGCCAGTAGTATAGCCGGGACCGCCTACACCTTC. The J gene is TRBJ1-2, the V gene TRBV19, with a possible D match to TRBD1 (5 bases). The CDR3 extends over 12 amino acids. V dropped 1 base and J dropped 10 bases, with 10 bases sitting between them. Germline lookup yields CDR1 LNHDA and CDR2 SQIVND (reference sequence).

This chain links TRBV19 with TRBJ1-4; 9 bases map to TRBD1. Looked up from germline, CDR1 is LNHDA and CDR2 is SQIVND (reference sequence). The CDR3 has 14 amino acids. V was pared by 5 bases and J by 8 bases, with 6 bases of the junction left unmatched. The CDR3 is CASSPGQGSEKLFF. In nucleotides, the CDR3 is TGTGCCAGTAGTCCGGGACAGGGTAGCGAAAAACTGTTTTTT. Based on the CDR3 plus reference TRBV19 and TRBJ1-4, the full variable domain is DGGITQSPKYLFRKEGQNVTLSCEQNLNHDAMYWYRQDPGQGLRLIYYSQIVNDFQKGDIAEGYSVSREKKESFPLTVTSAQKNPTAFYLCASSPGQGSEKLFFGSGTQLSVL.

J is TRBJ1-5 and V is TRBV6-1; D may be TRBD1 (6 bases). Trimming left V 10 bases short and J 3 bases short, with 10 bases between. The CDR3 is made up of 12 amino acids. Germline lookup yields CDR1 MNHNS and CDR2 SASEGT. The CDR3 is CATRDNNQPQHF. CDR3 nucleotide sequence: TGTGCCACCCGGGACAACAATCAGCCCCAGCATTTT.

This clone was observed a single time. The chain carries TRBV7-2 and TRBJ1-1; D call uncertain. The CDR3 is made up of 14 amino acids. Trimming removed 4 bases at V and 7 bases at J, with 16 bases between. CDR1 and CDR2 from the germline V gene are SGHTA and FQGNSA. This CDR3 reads CASSYPAGKGEAFF. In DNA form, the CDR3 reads TGTGCCAGCAGCTACCCCGCTGGGAAGGGTGAAGCTTTCTTT.

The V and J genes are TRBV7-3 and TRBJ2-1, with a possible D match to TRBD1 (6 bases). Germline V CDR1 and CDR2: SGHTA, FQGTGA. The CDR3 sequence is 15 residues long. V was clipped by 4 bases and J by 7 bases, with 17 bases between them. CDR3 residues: CASSSLQGPMNEQFF. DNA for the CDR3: TGTGCCAGCAGCTCCCTACAGGGACCAATGAATGAGCAGTTCTTC.

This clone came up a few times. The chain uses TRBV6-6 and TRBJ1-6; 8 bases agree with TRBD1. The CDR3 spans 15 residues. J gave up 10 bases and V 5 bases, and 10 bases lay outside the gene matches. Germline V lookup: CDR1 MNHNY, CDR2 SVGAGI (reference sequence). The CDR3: CASSDQQGGESPLHF. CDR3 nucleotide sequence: TGTGCCAGCAGTGACCAACAGGGGGGCGAATCACCCCTCCACTTT.

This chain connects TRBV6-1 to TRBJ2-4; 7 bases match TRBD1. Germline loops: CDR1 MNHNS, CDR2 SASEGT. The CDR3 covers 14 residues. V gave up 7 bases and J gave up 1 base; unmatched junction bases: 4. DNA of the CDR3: TGTGCCAGCATCGGACAGGACGCCAAAAACATTCAGTACTTC. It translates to CASIGQDAKNIQYF.

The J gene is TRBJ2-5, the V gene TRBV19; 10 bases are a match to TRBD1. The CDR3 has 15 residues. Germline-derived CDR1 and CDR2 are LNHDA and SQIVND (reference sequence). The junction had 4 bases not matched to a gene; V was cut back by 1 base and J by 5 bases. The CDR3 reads CASSIGTGGWETQYF. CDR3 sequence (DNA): TGTGCCAGTAGTATAGGGACAGGGGGTTGGGAGACCCAGTACTTC.

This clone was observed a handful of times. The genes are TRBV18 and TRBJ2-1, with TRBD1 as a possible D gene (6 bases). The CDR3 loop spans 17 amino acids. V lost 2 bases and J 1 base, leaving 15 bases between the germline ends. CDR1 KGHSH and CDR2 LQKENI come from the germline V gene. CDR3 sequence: CASSPKPRGRSYNEQFF. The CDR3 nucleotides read TGTGCCAGCTCACCAAAGCCCAGGGGCCGATCCTACAATGAGCAGTTCTTC.

CDR3: CSVITPTGTNEQFF. CDR3 nucleotide sequence: TGCAGCGTTATAACTCCGACCGGGACGAATGAGCAGTTCTTC. The chain employs TRBV29-1 and TRBJ2-1; tentatively, D is TRBD1 or TRBD2 (5 bases each). Looked up from germline, CDR1 is SQVTM and CDR2 is ANQGSEA. The CDR3 spans 14 residues. V lost 5 bases and J 7 bases, leaving 18 bases between the germline ends.

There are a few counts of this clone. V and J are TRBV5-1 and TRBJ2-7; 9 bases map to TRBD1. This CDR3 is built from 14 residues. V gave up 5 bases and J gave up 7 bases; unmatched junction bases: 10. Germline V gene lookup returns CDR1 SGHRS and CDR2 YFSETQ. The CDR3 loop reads CASSSGTGRLEQYF. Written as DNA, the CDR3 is TGCGCCAGCAGTTCCGGGACAGGGCGTTTGGAGCAGTACTTC.

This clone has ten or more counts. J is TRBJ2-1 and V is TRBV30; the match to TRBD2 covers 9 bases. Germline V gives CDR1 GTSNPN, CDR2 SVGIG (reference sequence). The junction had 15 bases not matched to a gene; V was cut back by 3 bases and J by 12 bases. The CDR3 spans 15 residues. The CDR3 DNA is TGTGCCTGGAGCGGCGGGAGGGCCAAATCTTTAGGGCAGTTCTTC. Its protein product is CAWSGGRAKSLGQFF. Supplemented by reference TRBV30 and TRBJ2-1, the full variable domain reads SQTIHQWPATLVQPVGSPLSLECTVEGTSNPNLYWYRQAAGRGLQLLFYSVGIGQISSEVPQNLSASRPQDRQFILSSKKLLLSDSGFYLCAWSGGRAKSLGQFFGPGTRLTVL.

This CDR3 reads CASSSRGGADGNTIYF. In nucleotides, the CDR3 is TGTGCCAGCAGTTCCCGAGGGGGGGCTGATGGAAACACCATATATTTT. The V gene is TRBV6-6, the J gene TRBJ1-3, with a possible D match to TRBD1 (6 bases). The CDR3 is 16 amino acids. V shed 4 bases and J shed 3 bases, with 16 bases lying between them. Germline V CDR1 and CDR2: MNHNY, SVGAGI (reference sequence).

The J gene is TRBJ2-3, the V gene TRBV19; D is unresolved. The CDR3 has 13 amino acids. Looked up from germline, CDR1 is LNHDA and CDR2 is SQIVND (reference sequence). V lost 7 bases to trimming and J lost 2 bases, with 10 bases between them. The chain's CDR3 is CASTAEHTDTQYF. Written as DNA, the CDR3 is TGTGCCAGTACGGCAGAGCACACAGATACGCAGTATTTT.

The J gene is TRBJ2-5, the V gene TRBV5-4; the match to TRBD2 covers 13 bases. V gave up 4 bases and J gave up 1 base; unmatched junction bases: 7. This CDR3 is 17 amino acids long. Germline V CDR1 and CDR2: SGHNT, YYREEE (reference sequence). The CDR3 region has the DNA TGTGCCAGCAGCCTTCCGGGACTAGCGGGATTCCAAGAGACCCAGTACTTC. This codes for CASSLPGLAGFQETQYF. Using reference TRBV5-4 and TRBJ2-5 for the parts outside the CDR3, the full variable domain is ETGVTQSPTHLIKTRGQQVTLRCSSQSGHNTVSWYQQALGQGPQFIFQYYREEENGRGNFPPRFSGLQFPNYSSELNVNALELDDSALYLCASSLPGLAGFQETQYFGPGTRLLVL.

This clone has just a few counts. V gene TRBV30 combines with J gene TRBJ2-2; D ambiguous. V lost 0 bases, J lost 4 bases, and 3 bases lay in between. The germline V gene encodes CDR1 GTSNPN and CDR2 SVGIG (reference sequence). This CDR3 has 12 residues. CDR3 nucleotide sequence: TGTGCCTGGAGTGTTCGCACCGGGGAGCTGTTTTTT. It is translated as CAWSVRTGELFF.

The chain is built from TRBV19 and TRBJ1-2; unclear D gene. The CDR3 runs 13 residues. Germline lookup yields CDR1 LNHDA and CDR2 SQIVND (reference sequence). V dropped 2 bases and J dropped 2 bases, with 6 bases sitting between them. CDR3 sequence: CASSIRGNYGYTF. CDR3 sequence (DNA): TGTGCCAGTAGTATACGGGGAAACTATGGCTACACCTTC. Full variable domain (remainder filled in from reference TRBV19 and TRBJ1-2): DGGITQSPKYLFRKEGQNVTLSCEQNLNHDAMYWYRQDPGQGLRLIYYSQIVNDFQKGDIAEGYSVSREKKESFPLTVTSAQKNPTAFYLCASSIRGNYGYTFGSGTRLTVV.

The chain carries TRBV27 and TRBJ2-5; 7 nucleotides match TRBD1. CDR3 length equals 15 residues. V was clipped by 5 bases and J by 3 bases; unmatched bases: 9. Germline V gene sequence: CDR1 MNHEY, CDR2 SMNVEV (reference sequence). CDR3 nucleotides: TGTGCCAGCAGTGCATTAGACAGGGTTGAAGAGACCCAGTACTTC. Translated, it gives CASSALDRVEETQYF.

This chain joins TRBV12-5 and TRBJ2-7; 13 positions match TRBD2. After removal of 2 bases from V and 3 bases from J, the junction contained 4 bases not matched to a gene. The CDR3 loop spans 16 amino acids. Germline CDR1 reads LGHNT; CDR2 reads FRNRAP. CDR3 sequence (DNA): TGTGCTAGTGGTTTGAGCACTAGCGGGAGGGTCTACGAGCAGTACTTC. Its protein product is CASGLSTSGRVYEQYF.

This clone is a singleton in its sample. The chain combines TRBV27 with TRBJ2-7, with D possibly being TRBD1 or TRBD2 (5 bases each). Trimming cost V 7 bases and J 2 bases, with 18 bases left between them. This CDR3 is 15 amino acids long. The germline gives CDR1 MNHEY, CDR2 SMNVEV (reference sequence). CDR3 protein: CASTLSPWGTYEQYF. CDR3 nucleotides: TGTGCCAGCACCCTATCTCCTTGGGGGACCTACGAGCAGTACTTC.

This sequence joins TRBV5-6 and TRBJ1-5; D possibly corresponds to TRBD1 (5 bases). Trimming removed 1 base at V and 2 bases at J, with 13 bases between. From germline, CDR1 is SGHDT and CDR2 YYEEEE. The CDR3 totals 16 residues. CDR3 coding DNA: TGTGCCAGCAGCTTGTACGCGCAGGGAGGCAATCAGCCCCAGCATTTT. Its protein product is CASSLYAQGGNQPQHF.

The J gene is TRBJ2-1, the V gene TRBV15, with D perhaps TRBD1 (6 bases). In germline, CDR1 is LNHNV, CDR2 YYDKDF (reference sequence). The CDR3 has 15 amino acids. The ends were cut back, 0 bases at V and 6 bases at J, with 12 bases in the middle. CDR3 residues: CATSREGTLSNEQFF. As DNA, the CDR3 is TGTGCCACCAGCAGAGAAGGGACACTAAGCAATGAGCAGTTCTTC.